A single sample gave rise to the 22 T cell receptor beta chains below, sequenced in a study of neoadjuvant anti-PD-1 for oral cavity cancer. Clones were sequenced by immunoSEQ multiplex PCR, and TCRdb holds only the in-frame ones, with some missing. The sample carries approximately 17,000 clones, around three fifths recorded once. The sample in question was PBMCs, obtained before nivolumab (anti-PD-1) treatment. The source of these receptors is a person aged 35 to 85 with oral cavity squamous cell carcinoma.

This clone has just a few counts. The chain links TRBV7-3 to TRBJ1-1; D uncertain. This CDR3 is 13 amino acids long. Germline CDR1 SGHTA, CDR2 FQGTGA. V lost 3 bases and J lost 0, with 5 bases in between. Here the CDR3 DNA reads TGTGCCAGCAGCTTTGGGATGAACACTGAAGCTTTCTTT. Translation gives CASSFGMNTEAFF.

The chain joins TRBV5-6 to TRBJ2-7; unclear D gene. From germline, CDR1 is SGHDT and CDR2 YYEEEE. V lost 0 bases and J 0 bases, leaving 7 bases between the germline ends. CDR3 size: 14 residues. The CDR3 DNA sequence: TGTGCCAGCAGCTTGGGGGGTTACTCCTACGAGCAGTACTTC. This encodes CASSLGGYSYEQYF.

This clone was detected once. The chain is built from TRBV11-2 and TRBJ1-1; no clear D gene. The CDR3 sequence is 12 residues long. Trimming stripped 1 base from V and 5 bases from J, with 5 bases between. The V gene's germline CDR1 is SGHAT and CDR2 FQNNGV. DNA of the CDR3: TGTGCCAGCAGCTTAGCCAGGACTGAAGCTTTCTTT. This gives the protein CASSLARTEAFF.

The chain joins TRBV4-2 to TRBJ2-7; D remains unclear. CDR1 LGHNA and CDR2 YNFKEQ come from the germline V gene. CDR3 length equals 14 residues. The V end lost 0 bases, the J end lost 0 bases, and 6 bases lay between the germline ends. CDR3 loop: CASSQELHSYEQYF. The CDR3 DNA reads as TGTGCCAGCAGCCAAGAGTTACACTCCTACGAGCAGTACTTC.

Concerning this clone: Compared with germline, one end of the junction differs, possibly owing to a read error. The chain joins TRBV6-1 to TRBJ1-2, with a possible D match to TRBD1 (6 bases). Germline V CDR1 and CDR2: MNHNS, SASEGT. The CDR3 length is 14 residues. The CDR3: CASTEQGKDYGYTF. CDR3 in DNA: TGTGCCAGCACTGAACAGGGAAAGGACTATGGCTACACCTTC.

V is TRBV19 and J is TRBJ2-3; D possibly corresponds to TRBD2 (5 bases). Germline-derived CDR1 and CDR2 are LNHDA and SQIVND (reference sequence). Trimming cost V 2 bases and J 7 bases, with 13 bases left between them. The CDR3 loop spans 14 amino acids. CDR3: CASSIFQDSNTQYF. CDR3 DNA: TGTGCCAGTAGTATATTCCAGGACTCGAATACGCAGTATTTT.

The chain joins TRBV25-1 to TRBJ2-5, with 7 bases that match TRBD1. Per germline, CDR1 MGHDK and CDR2 SYGVNS. The CDR3 length is 16 residues. The V gene end was trimmed by 2 bases and the J gene end by 0 bases; junction bases not matched to a gene: 6. Here the CDR3 DNA reads TGTGCCAGCAGTGAAGCGACAGGGCGGTACCAAGAGACCCAGTACTTC. The encoded protein is CASSEATGRYQETQYF.

The CDR3 loop reads CAISELGPGGTGELFF. The CDR3 nucleotides read TGTGCCATCAGTGAGTTAGGGCCAGGGGGCACCGGGGAGCTGTTTTTT. This chain connects TRBV10-3 to TRBJ2-2; TRBD1 matches at 7 bases. Germline V gene lookup returns CDR1 ENHRY and CDR2 SYGVKD. V dropped 1 base and J dropped 4; count of bases not matched to a gene: 6. This CDR3 is 16 amino acids long.

The chain joins TRBV19 to TRBJ2-1; D gene ambiguous. V was clipped by 10 bases and J by 7 bases, with 17 bases between them. The CDR3 sequence is 13 residues long. The V gene's germline CDR1 is LNHDA and CDR2 SQIVND (reference sequence). The CDR3 region is CATTQTAMNEQFF. In nucleotides, the CDR3 is TGTGCCACCACACAGACGGCCATGAATGAGCAGTTCTTC.

As for this clone: The junction differs from germline at one of its ends, possibly a read error. The chain links TRBV7-7 to TRBJ2-1; 9 bases fit TRBD2. CDR3 length equals 15 residues. The germline CDR1 and CDR2 sequences are SSHAT and FNYEAQ (reference sequence). This CDR3 is CASSPPLAGPNEQFF. In DNA form, the CDR3 reads TGTGCTAGCAGCCCCCCACTAGCGGGTCCCAATGAGCAGTTCTTC.

This clone was observed a handful of times. The V call is TRBV11-2, the J call TRBJ1-2; the D gene is possibly TRBD1 (6 bases). The CDR3 consists of 13 residues. The germline CDR1 and CDR2 sequences are SGHAT and FQNNGV. V lost 2 bases and J 7 bases, leaving 11 bases between the germline ends. CDR3 region: CASSLPGEFGYTF. As DNA, the CDR3 is TGTGCCAGCAGCTTACCAGGGGAGTTTGGCTACACCTTC.

The rearrangement joins TRBV7-9 to TRBJ2-7, with D unclear. Germline CDR1 and CDR2: SEHNR and FQNEAQ (reference sequence). This CDR3 has 16 residues. V was trimmed by 5 bases and J by 3 bases, leaving 20 bases between them. The CDR3 coding sequence is TGTGCCAGCAGCGAACATACCGGCACAGTCGACTACGAGCAGTACTTC. Protein: CASSEHTGTVDYEQYF.

CDR3 sequence: CASSLVTGTSGTNEQFF. CDR3 bases: TGCGCCAGCAGCTTGGTAACCGGGACTAGCGGGACGAATGAGCAGTTCTTC. The genes are TRBV5-1 and TRBJ2-1, with 13 positions matching TRBD2. CDR1 is SGHRS, CDR2 YFSETQ, per germline. The CDR3 contains 17 residues. V was pared by 0 bases and J by 7 bases, with 7 bases of the junction left unmatched.

The chain carries TRBV25-1 and TRBJ2-1; TRBD1 is a possible D gene (5 bases). Germline CDR1 reads MGHDK; CDR2 reads SYGVNS. The V end was cut by 1 base, the J end by 6 bases, with 19 bases between. This CDR3 comprises 17 residues. In DNA, the CDR3 is TGTGCCAGCAGTGAATCTGTGGTCAGGGTGGAAAGCAATGAGCAGTTCTTC. Residues: CASSESVVRVESNEQFF.

The V and J genes are TRBV5-1 and TRBJ2-4; TRBD1 matches at 11 bases. The germline V gene encodes CDR1 SGHRS and CDR2 YFSETQ. J was trimmed by 8 bases and V by 3 bases; bases with no gene match: 1. This CDR3 is 13 amino acids long. CDR3 protein: CASSWDRGDIQYF. CDR3 nucleotide sequence: TGCGCCAGCAGCTGGGACAGGGGGGACATTCAGTACTTC.

The gene calls are TRBV11-2 and TRBJ2-7, with D possibly being TRBD1 or TRBD2 (5 bases each). V lost 0 bases to trimming and J lost 3 bases, with 21 bases between them. This CDR3 comprises 18 residues. Germline CDR1 SGHAT, CDR2 FQNNGV. CDR3 bases: TGTGCCAGCAGCTTAGAGTGGGGCATAGGGACGGTTTTCTACGAGCAGTACTTC. Encoded protein: CASSLEWGIGTVFYEQYF.

This clone has a handful of counts. The J gene is TRBJ1-5, the V gene TRBV7-6, with TRBD1 matching 7 bases. Unmatched junction bases numbered 5, after V lost 1 base and J lost 8 bases. CDR3 length: 14 residues. Looked up from germline, CDR1 is SGHVS and CDR2 is FNYEAQ. CDR3 residues: CASSLGQGVKPQHF. The CDR3 DNA is TGTGCCAGCAGCTTAGGACAGGGTGTGAAGCCCCAGCATTTT.

This chain joins TRBV6-1 and TRBJ1-3; D uncertain. Looked up from germline, CDR1 is MNHNS and CDR2 is SASEGT. Trimming took 11 bases from V and 2 from J, leaving 16 bases between them. This CDR3 is built from 14 residues. CDR3 loop: CASTFAGAGNTIYF. The DNA for the CDR3 is TGTGCCTCCACCTTTGCGGGCGCTGGAAACACCATATATTTT.

This clone was seen more than once but under ten times. J is TRBJ2-5 and V is TRBV5-6; maybe TRBD1 (5 bases). This CDR3 has 13 amino acids. Deletions cut 6 bases from V and 5 bases from J, with 14 bases between. Germline CDR1 reads SGHDT; CDR2 reads YYEEEE. CDR3 sequence reads: CASTNGPGETQYF. Written as DNA, the CDR3 is TGTGCCAGCACCAACGGGCCAGGGGAGACCCAGTACTTC.

The V call is TRBV6-5, the J call TRBJ2-2; D is unresolved. This CDR3 is built from 13 residues. V lost 5 bases, J lost 3 bases, and 7 bases lay in between. Germline V gene lookup returns CDR1 MNHEY and CDR2 SVGAGI. The CDR3 sequence is CASSQGYTGELFF. For the CDR3, the DNA is TGTGCCAGCAGTCAAGGGTACACCGGGGAGCTGTTTTTT.

This chain connects TRBV5-6 to TRBJ1-1; 8 positions match TRBD1. CDR1 and CDR2 (germline): SGHDT, YYEEEE. V was clipped by 4 bases and J by 4 bases; unmatched bases: 9. CDR3 length: 15 amino acids. The CDR3 reads CASSPLTGAPTEAFF. The CDR3 DNA reads as TGTGCCAGCAGCCCCCTGACAGGGGCTCCCACTGAAGCTTTCTTT.

The chain has TRBV7-2 and TRBJ1-5, with D unresolved. CDR1 is SGHTA and CDR2 is FQGNSA in the germline V gene. V was shortened by 3 bases and J by 9 bases, with 15 bases between the two germline ends. The CDR3 runs 14 residues. CDR3 DNA: TGTGCCAGCAGCTTTACGACGGTTGGTTCGCCCCAGCATTTT. As protein: CASSFTTVGSPQHF.